The next 31 T cell receptor beta chains were all read from a single sample in a study of cytomegalovirus exposure and HLA in healthy donors. Amplification used 60 Vbeta primers and 13 Jbeta primers. Here immunoSEQ multiplex PCR was the method, and the copy in TCRdb shows in-frame clones only, minus some. The sample carries approximately 150,000 clones, over 70% recorded once. Sequences were obtained from PBMCs. All receptors come from a male donor in good health and CMV-seronegative.

The chain links TRBV5-1 to TRBJ1-2; 10 bases map to TRBD1. This CDR3 has 13 residues. Unmatched junction bases numbered 3, after V lost 4 bases and J lost 6 bases. Germline CDR1 reads SGHRS; CDR2 reads YFSETQ. This CDR3 reads CASSIGTGDGYTF. For the CDR3, the DNA is TGCGCCAGCAGCATCGGGACAGGGGATGGCTACACCTTC.

The gene calls are TRBV6-5 and TRBJ1-1; TRBD1 is a possible D gene (5 bases). Looked up from germline, CDR1 is MNHEY and CDR2 is SVGAGI. Trimming cost V 5 bases and J 0 bases, with 10 bases left between them. This CDR3 spans 14 amino acids. DNA of the CDR3: TGTGCCAGCAGTATATTACAGGTGAACACTGAAGCTTTCTTT. It is translated as CASSILQVNTEAFF.

CDR3: CASSPGLLYGYTF. CDR3 nucleotides: TGTGCCAGCAGTCCGGGACTGTTATATGGCTACACCTTC. The V call is TRBV9, the J call TRBJ1-2; the D gene is possibly TRBD1 (5 bases). The V gene lost 5 bases and the J gene lost 5 bases, with 13 bases spanning the gap. This CDR3 is built from 13 residues. The germline CDR1 and CDR2 sequences are SGDLS and YYNGEE.

The sample holds one count of this clone. This chain uses TRBV10-3 with TRBJ2-1; 8 nucleotides match TRBD2. The CDR3 has 17 residues. Unmatched junction bases numbered 14, after V lost 6 bases and J lost 4 bases. The germline CDR1 and CDR2 sequences are ENHRY and SYGVKD. The CDR3 spells CAIRTESGGSAYNEQFF. The CDR3 nucleotides are TGTGCCATCAGGACGGAGTCGGGGGGGTCGGCATACAATGAGCAGTTCTTC.

The chain uses TRBV4-1 and TRBJ1-5; D is possibly TRBD1 (6 bases). From germline, CDR1 is MGHRA and CDR2 YSYEKL. This CDR3 has 15 amino acids. Trimming removed 5 bases at V and 7 bases at J, with 18 bases between. CDR3 nucleotides: TGCGCCAGCAGCGACACGTCGGGGGGCGGGCAGCCCCAGCATTTT. Translating it yields CASSDTSGGGQPQHF.

CDR3 in amino acids: CASSLTGGSSYNEQFF. Here the CDR3 DNA reads TGTGCCAGCAGCTTGACTGGCGGGAGCTCCTACAATGAGCAGTTCTTC. The rearrangement joins TRBV5-8 to TRBJ2-1, with 7 bases aligning to TRBD2. Germline V gives CDR1 SGHTS, CDR2 YDEGEE. V gave up 1 base and J gave up 0 bases; unmatched junction bases: 4. The CDR3 covers 16 residues.

This clone turned up a few times. The chain combines TRBV19 with TRBJ1-1; D might be TRBD1 (6 bases). The V gene's germline CDR1 is LNHDA and CDR2 SQIVND (reference sequence). CDR3 length: 13 residues. V dropped 6 bases and J dropped 1 base, with 9 bases sitting between them. The CDR3: CASRQGGNTEAFF. The CDR3 coding sequence is TGTGCCAGTAGACAAGGGGGGAACACTGAAGCTTTCTTT.

This chain uses TRBV2 with TRBJ2-5; the match to TRBD1 covers 10 bases. Matching the DNA end better, TRBJ2-7 makes the J call doubtful. This CDR3 has 13 residues. Per the germline V gene, CDR1 is SNHLY and CDR2 is FYNNEI. The CDR3 DNA reads TGTGCCAGCAGCGGGACAGGGGTTTACGAGCAGTACTTC. Amino acid sequence: CASSGTGVYEQYF.

This clone was counted only a few times. The chain employs TRBV5-6 and TRBJ1-5; D perhaps matches TRBD1 (6 bases). The CDR3 is 17 amino acids. The germline CDR1 and CDR2 sequences are SGHDT and YYEEEE. Trimming took off 2 bases at V and 1 base at J, with 16 bases between the two ends. In DNA, the CDR3 is TGTGCCAGCAGCTTAAGGGGGTCAGCCCGGAGCAATCAGCCCCAGCATTTT. This codes for CASSLRGSARSNQPQHF.

This chain's CDR3 is CASSRSQGPGSYNEQFF. CDR3 in DNA: TGTGCCAGCAGCCGTTCACAGGGTCCGGGCTCCTACAATGAGCAGTTCTTC. The J gene is TRBJ2-1, the V gene TRBV27; TRBD1 might be the D (6 bases). The CDR3 loop spans 17 amino acids. Germline CDR1 reads MNHEY; CDR2 reads SMNVEV (reference sequence). V was clipped by 6 bases and J by 0 bases, with 18 bases between them.

The table lists this clone with a few counts. The genes are TRBV5-1 and TRBJ2-5, with 13 bases that match TRBD2. The CDR3 is made up of 19 amino acids. The J segment lost 1 base and the V segment lost 6 bases, leaving 15 bases of the junction unmatched. Germline V gives CDR1 SGHRS, CDR2 YFSETQ. The CDR3 nucleotides are TGCGCCAGCACTATACGGCCGACTAGCGGGGGGCATCTCCAAGAGACCCAGTACTTC. Protein product: CASTIRPTSGGHLQETQYF.

The CDR3 DNA sequence: TGTGCCAGCAGCGTACCGGGACAACACACTGAAGCTTTCTTT. Translation: CASSVPGQHTEAFF. V and J are TRBV11-2 and TRBJ1-1, with TRBD1 as a possible D gene (6 bases). The CDR3 loop spans 14 amino acids. The V end lost 5 bases, the J end lost 3 bases, and 13 bases lay between the germline ends. CDR1 SGHAT and CDR2 FQNNGV come from the germline V gene.

The chain links TRBV28 to TRBJ1-5; D gene unclear. This CDR3 contains 15 residues. The V gene lost 5 bases and the J gene lost 2 bases, with 13 bases spanning the gap. Germline assignment: CDR1 MDHEN and CDR2 SYDVKM. CDR3 nucleotides: TGTGCCAGCAGTCTCTTCGTTTCAGGCAATCAGCCCCAGCATTTT. Amino acid sequence: CASSLFVSGNQPQHF.

V gene TRBV7-8 combines with J gene TRBJ2-1; D is unresolved. Germline lookup yields CDR1 SGHVS and CDR2 FQNEAQ. This CDR3 contains 15 residues. V lost 5 bases, J lost 1 base, and 12 bases lay in between. Here the CDR3 DNA reads TGTGCCAGCAGCCCTCAAACGGTATCCTACAATGAGCAGTTCTTC. Protein sequence: CASSPQTVSYNEQFF.

V gene TRBV4-1 combines with J gene TRBJ1-5, with a possible D match to TRBD1 (6 bases). The CDR3 is made up of 15 amino acids. CDR1 is MGHRA and CDR2 is YSYEKL in the germline V gene. Trimming left V 4 bases short and J 9 bases short, with 19 bases between. The CDR3 sequence is CASSLVGGQGGPQHF. As DNA, the CDR3 is TGCGCCAGCAGCCTGGTCGGGGGGCAAGGTGGGCCCCAGCATTTT.

V usage is TRBV19 and J usage is TRBJ1-2, with a weak D call TRBD1 (5 bases). CDR1 is LNHDA and CDR2 is SQIVND in the germline V gene (reference sequence). This CDR3 comprises 16 residues. Trimming pared 3 bases from V and 7 bases from J, leaving 21 bases between. The CDR3 nucleotides are TGTGCCAGTAGTATGGGCCTGCGGGACCGGAGGGCTGGCTACACCTTC. Residues: CASSMGLRDRRAGYTF.

The chain combines TRBV2 with TRBJ2-1; TRBD2 agrees at 11 bases. The CDR3 totals 17 residues. CDR1 is SNHLY, CDR2 FYNNEI, per germline. V was clipped by 6 bases and J by 7 bases; unmatched bases: 14. In nucleotides, the CDR3 is TGTGCCAGCAGGAAGACTAGCGGGATTGTGGCTGGGAATGAGCAGTTCTTC. Its protein product is CASRKTSGIVAGNEQFF.

CDR3 region: CASSSGTGTIRTNEKLFF. In DNA form, the CDR3 reads TGTGCCAGCAGCTCCGGGACAGGGACAATTAGAACTAATGAAAAACTGTTTTTT. The chain employs TRBV5-8 and TRBJ1-4, with TRBD1 matching over 9 bases. The germline gives CDR1 SGHTS, CDR2 YDEGEE. The CDR3 is made up of 18 amino acids. J lost 1 base, V lost 3 bases, and 10 bases had no gene match.

The chain combines TRBV5-4 with TRBJ2-7; 11 nucleotides align to TRBD1. V was pared by 6 bases and J by 2 bases, with 7 bases of the junction left unmatched. CDR1 is SGHNT, CDR2 YYREEE, per germline (reference sequence). The CDR3 is 15 amino acids. The CDR3 sequence: CASTLKGQGAYEQYF. The CDR3 bases are TGTGCCAGCACCCTGAAGGGACAGGGGGCCTACGAGCAGTACTTC.

This rearrangement joins TRBV9 to TRBJ1-2; D remains unclear. Germline-derived CDR1 and CDR2 are SGDLS and YYNGEE. V shed 0 bases and J shed 0 bases, with 9 bases lying between them. The CDR3 runs to 15 residues. The CDR3 loop is CASSVGGLANYGYTF. In DNA form, the CDR3 reads TGTGCCAGCAGCGTAGGAGGGTTAGCTAACTATGGCTACACCTTC.

The chain carries TRBV5-4 and TRBJ2-3, with 7 nucleotides matching TRBD1. The CDR3 runs to 13 residues. Germline V gene data show CDR1 as SGHNT and CDR2 as YYREEE (reference sequence). Losses at the gene ends were 8 bases for V and 2 bases for J; bases not matched to a gene: 5. The CDR3 DNA follows: TGTGCCAGTACGGGACAGAACACAGATACGCAGTATTTT. This sequence encodes CASTGQNTDTQYF.

This chain connects TRBV19 to TRBJ2-7; tentatively, D is TRBD1 (6 bases). Germline CDR1 reads LNHDA; CDR2 reads SQIVND (reference sequence). The CDR3 is 17 residues long. V lost 1 base, J lost 3 bases, and 19 bases lay in between. CDR3 in DNA: TGTGCCAGTAGTATAGTCGCGTCGGGGCAGGGGCGCTACGAGCAGTACTTC. Translating it yields CASSIVASGQGRYEQYF.

The chain carries TRBV7-2 and TRBJ2-3; the D is unclear. The CDR3 is made up of 14 amino acids. Germline CDR1 is SGHTA and CDR2 is FQGNSA. The V end was cut by 2 bases, the J end by 0 bases, with 6 bases between. The CDR3 is CASSLRLSTDTQYF. The DNA of the CDR3 is TGTGCCAGCAGCTTACGTCTCAGCACAGATACGCAGTATTTT. The full variable domain, rest sourced from reference TRBV7-2 and TRBJ2-3, is GAGVSQSPSNKVTEKGKDVELRCDPISGHTALYWYRQSLGQGLEFLIYFQGNSAPDKSGLPSDRFSAERTGGSVSTLTIQRTQQEDSAVYLCASSLRLSTDTQYFGPGTRLTVL.

Comments on this clone: Other DNA sequences of this sample code for an identical CDR3. The genes are TRBV27 and TRBJ2-7; 9 nucleotides agree with TRBD1. This CDR3 is built from 14 residues. With V trimmed by 5 bases and J by 2 bases, 4 bases remained unmatched. CDR1 and CDR2 (germline): MNHEY, SMNVEV (reference sequence). The CDR3 protein is CASSRGQGAYEQYF. The CDR3 DNA sequence: TGTGCCAGCAGTAGGGGACAGGGAGCCTACGAGCAGTACTTC.

A few counts support this clone. This chain joins TRBV19 and TRBJ2-5; 9 nucleotides agree with TRBD2. The germline gives CDR1 LNHDA, CDR2 SQIVND (reference sequence). This CDR3 is 14 amino acids long. With V trimmed by 3 bases and J by 5 bases, 4 bases remained unmatched. The CDR3 reads CASSINLAGETQYF. Written as DNA, the CDR3 is TGTGCCAGTAGTATCAATCTAGCGGGGGAGACCCAGTACTTC.

The V and J genes are TRBV28 and TRBJ1-6; maybe TRBD1 (6 bases). The germline gives CDR1 MDHEN, CDR2 SYDVKM. The V end was cut by 4 bases, the J end by 7 bases, with 14 bases between. There are 15 residues in the CDR3. CDR3: CASSYTGLGNSPLHF. The CDR3, as DNA: TGTGCCAGCAGTTACACAGGGTTGGGGAATTCACCCCTCCACTTT.

The chain couples TRBV15 to TRBJ2-1, with 11 positions matching TRBD2. The V gene end was trimmed by 4 bases and the J gene end by 3 bases; junction bases not matched to a gene: 5. CDR3 length: 16 amino acids. Per the germline V gene, CDR1 is LNHNV and CDR2 is YYDKDF (reference sequence). CDR3 DNA sequence: TGTGCCACCAGCATCGGGACTAGCGGAGTCTACAATGAGCAGTTCTTC. It translates to CATSIGTSGVYNEQFF. The full variable domain, with the rest looked up from reference TRBV15 and TRBJ2-1, is DAMVIQNPRYQVTQFGKPVTLSCSQTLNHNVMYWYQQKSSQAPKLLFHYYDKDFNNEADTPDNFQSRRPNTSFCFLDIRSPGLGDTAMYLCATSIGTSGVYNEQFFGPGTRLTVL.

The chain combines TRBV5-6 with TRBJ1-1; 8 bases line up with TRBD1. The J segment lost 3 bases and the V segment lost 4 bases, leaving 8 bases of the junction unmatched. Per the germline V gene, CDR1 is SGHDT and CDR2 is YYEEEE. There are 15 residues in the CDR3. The CDR3, as DNA: TGTGCCAGCAGCCCCCGGGACAGGCACTACACTGAAGCTTTCTTT. This sequence encodes CASSPRDRHYTEAFF.

This clone turned up a few times. The chain joins TRBV5-1 to TRBJ2-7, with 7 nucleotides matching TRBD1. Germline V gene sequence: CDR1 SGHRS, CDR2 YFSETQ. The CDR3 consists of 13 residues. With V trimmed by 2 bases and J by 4 bases, 3 bases remained unmatched. The CDR3 nucleotides are TGCGCCAGCAGCTTCGGACAGGTTTACGAGCAGTACTTC. Protein product: CASSFGQVYEQYF.

The chain uses TRBV5-1 and TRBJ2-1; D remains unclear. This CDR3 spans 14 amino acids. CDR1 is SGHRS, CDR2 YFSETQ, per germline. V was clipped by 0 bases and J by 5 bases, with 9 bases between them. The CDR3 nucleotides read TGCGCCAGCAGCTTGGCCCCTAGGAACAATGAGCAGTTCTTC. It is translated as CASSLAPRNNEQFF.

The chain links TRBV7-3 to TRBJ2-1, with a weak D call TRBD1 (6 bases). With 5 bases removed from V and 7 bases from J, the gap between germline ends came to 15 bases. The CDR3 is 14 residues long. Germline V gene data show CDR1 as SGHTA and CDR2 as FQGTGA. The CDR3 nucleotides read TGTGCCAGCAGCCCCGGCAGGGGTCGGAATGAGCAGTTCTTC. As protein: CASSPGRGRNEQFF.